The rows below give T cell receptor beta chains drawn from one sample of a study of molecular identifiers for immune sequencing clone quantification. In TCRdb, the PCR reads were re-called with MiXCR into one record per CDR3 protein. The repertoire includes 600,000 to 650,000 distinct CDR3 sequences, approximately 20% of them detected once, and 0.85% to 0.9% sits in the top ten. The sample taken for sequencing was naive CD8+ T cells from blood, with Jurkat cell RNA spiked in. Receptor source: a human donor in good health. Some libraries in this study had Jurkat cell RNA spiked in. The CDR3 runs from the conserved cysteine through the conserved F or W. A D gene is named only where the DNA matches it firmly. Clone size is stated in some rows and not others, as once, few, many or a class when expanded.

size,V,J,D,DNA,CDR3
many,TRBV6-5,TRBJ1-1,TRBD1,TGTGCCAGCAGTTTCGGGACAGCGAACACTGAAGCTTTCTTT,CASSFGTANTEAFF
many,TRBV27,TRBJ2-3,TRBD1,TGTGCCAGCGGTACCGGGACAGGGGTTCTAGATACGCAGTATTTT,CASGTGTGVLDTQYF
NA,TRBV7-9,TRBJ1-1,TRBD1,TGTGCCAGCAGCGTACAGGGGAGAAACACTGAAGCTTTCTTT,CASSVQGRNTEAFF
many,TRBV27,TRBJ2-4,TRBD1,TGTGCCAGCAGTTTGGAGACAGGGCTTGGGATTCAGTACTTC,CASSLETGLGIQYF
NA,TRBV13,TRBJ2-1,NA,TGTGCCAGCGGCTTTATACTAGCGCAGGGGTGGAATGAGCAGTTCTTC,CASGFILAQGWNEQFF
many,TRBV28,TRBJ1-1,NA,TGTGCCAGCAGTTTGGCAGTTTCGAACACTGAAGCTTTCTTT,CASSLAVSNTEAFF
many,TRBV15,TRBJ1-1,NA,TGTGCCACCAGCAGAGATCGAGGGACGGCTAACGTGGGACGGTTT,CATSRDRGTANVGRF
NA,TRBV27,TRBJ2-3,NA,TGTGCCAGCAGTTTTAACCGGGGCACAGATACGCAGTATTTT,CASSFNRGTDTQYF
many,TRBV4-3,TRBJ2-7,TRBD2,TGCGCCAGCAGCCAAGAGAGGACTAGCGGCCTATACGAGCAGTACTTC,CASSQERTSGLYEQYF
many,TRBV12-3/TRBV12-4,TRBJ2-7,TRBD2,TGTGCCAGCAGTCCCCCGCGAGTGGCGGGAGGGTACGAGCAGTACTTC,CASSPPRVAGGYEQYF